This TCR beta chain was obtained from a study of blood T cell repertoires in COVID-19. Study information: In each case, the material was cDNA or gDNA derived from T cells, B-cell-depleted T cells, or PBMCs.

Germline values: CDR1 SGHAT, CDR2 FQNNGV. With 1 base removed from V and 5 bases from J, the gap between germline ends came to 5 bases. CDR3 length: 12 amino acids. Method: immunoSEQ multiplex PCR; TCRdb's copy keeps in-frame clones and lacks some. Of about 330,000 clones listed, about 92% are singletons. This study enrolled people aged about 18 to 100 from about two dozen US geographic areas. Researchers sorted participants into cohorts using their self-reported clinical history. The recovered donors of Cohort 3 showed two negative PCRs, clearance, or symptom resolution. Sequencing was carried out using PBMCs or T cells enriched from blood (not recorded which). This clonotype was obtained from a woman aged 25-40 years who had recovered from COVID-19. The chain uses TRBV11-2 and TRBJ1-2, with D uncertain. CDR3 nucleotide sequence: TGTGCCAGCAGCTTAGGAGCATATGGCTACACCTTC. Translating gives CASSLGAYGYTF.